Below are 18 T cell receptor beta chains sequenced from a single sample in a study of human T cells and chemical hapten exposure. Via MiXCR, TCRdb re-called the RACE reads, giving one row per CDR3 protein. In the table there are under 55,000 distinct CDR3 sequences, 8% to 10% of which are singletons. Time point defined: patch test 3, about 24 weeks after DPC sensitization. The treatment was: therapeutic diphenylcyclopropenone sensitization with weekly scalp DPC. This specimen consisted of whole blood, obtained in connection with sensitization to the hapten diphenylcyclopropenone (DPC). The receptors were sampled from a woman aged 35 to 49 with alopecia areata. Some clones in this sample may be carry-over from other donors' samples.

This clonotype was observed at least ten times. This rearrangement joins TRBV29-1 to TRBJ1-1; D not certain. CDR1 is SQVTM and CDR2 is ANQGSEA in the germline V gene. CDR3 size: 13 residues. V dropped 6 bases and J dropped 0 bases, with 11 bases sitting between them. The CDR3 loop reads CSVARGLNTEAFF. CDR3 bases: TGCAGCGTCGCCAGAGGGCTGAACACTGAAGCTTTCTTT. The full variable domain, rest sourced from reference TRBV29-1 and TRBJ1-1, is SAVISQKPSRDICQRGTSLTIQCQVDSQVTMMFWYRQQPGQSLTLIATANQGSEATYESGFVIDKFPISRPNLTFSTLTVSNMSPEDSSIYLCSVARGLNTEAFFGQGTRLTVV.

The chain recombines TRBV19 with TRBJ1-5; TRBD1 matches 8 bases. CDR1 and CDR2 from the germline V gene are LNHDA and SQIVND (reference sequence). V was pared by 6 bases and J by 6 bases, with 7 bases of the junction left unmatched. This CDR3 spans 14 amino acids. The CDR3 reads CASSTTGGGQPQHF. The CDR3 region has the DNA TGTGCCAGTAGCACCACAGGGGGAGGTCAGCCCCAGCATTTT.

In this sample, this clonotype turned up many times. The chain employs TRBV12-3 or TRBV12-4 and TRBJ1-4; no firm D call. Trimming left V 3 bases short and J 7 bases short, with 3 bases between. CDR3 length equals 11 residues. CDR3 coding DNA: TGTGCCAGCAGTTTTGGTGAAAAACTGTTTTTT. Translated: CASSFGEKLFF.

This clonotype was recorded many times. V and J are TRBV7-3 and TRBJ2-5; 7 bases fit TRBD2. This CDR3 comprises 15 residues. V shed 4 bases and J 1 base; nucleotides not matched to a gene: 6. In germline, CDR1 is SGHTA, CDR2 FQGTGA. The CDR3 DNA sequence: TGTGCCAGCAGCTCGATCGGGGGGACCCAAGAGACCCAGTACTTC. This codes for CASSSIGGTQETQYF.

This clonotype was recorded at least ten times. The chain recombines TRBV20-1 with TRBJ2-1; D is undetermined. The CDR3 has 14 residues. The germline V gene encodes CDR1 DFQATT and CDR2 SNEGSKA (reference sequence). Trimming removed 0 bases at V and 4 bases at J, with 10 bases between. The CDR3 here is CSARDPQVYNEQFF. The CDR3, as DNA: TGCAGTGCTAGAGATCCGCAGGTTTACAATGAGCAGTTCTTC.

This clonotype was counted a few times. The chain recombines TRBV11-2 with TRBJ1-4; D gene unclear. Germline assignment: CDR1 SGHAT and CDR2 FQNNGV. CDR3 length: 15 residues. V lost 5 bases to trimming and J lost 8 bases, with 18 bases between them. The CDR3 here is CASSPLARSGEKLFF. CDR3 DNA sequence: TGTGCCAGCAGCCCGCTGGCCCGCTCGGGGGAAAAACTGTTTTTT.

DNA for the CDR3: TGTGCCAGCAGTTACACCCCTAGCGGGGGGAAAAATGAGCAGTTCTTC. This translates into CASSYTPSGGKNEQFF. V and J are TRBV6-6 and TRBJ2-1, with 11 positions matching TRBD2. Losses at the gene ends were 2 bases for V and 7 bases for J; bases not matched to a gene: 7. Per the germline V gene, CDR1 is MNHNY and CDR2 is SVGAGI (reference sequence). The CDR3 sequence is 16 residues long.

In its sample, this clonotype was seen many times. This chain uses TRBV18 with TRBJ2-7; the D gene is possibly TRBD2 (6 bases). V was trimmed by 6 bases and J by 1 base, leaving 16 bases between them. This CDR3 has 15 residues. Per germline, CDR1 KGHSH and CDR2 LQKENI. The CDR3 spells CASSPVLARSYEQYF. As DNA, the CDR3 is TGTGCCAGCTCCCCCGTGCTAGCGCGATCCTACGAGCAGTACTTC.

In its sample, this clonotype was seen a few times. This sequence joins TRBV29-1 and TRBJ2-1; D gene uncertain. V lost 4 bases, J lost 0 bases, and 4 bases lay in between. CDR1 is SQVTM, CDR2 ANQGSEA, per germline. The CDR3 has 12 residues. CDR3 amino acids: CSVGSSYNEQFF. For the CDR3, the DNA is TGCAGCGTTGGTAGCTCCTACAATGAGCAGTTCTTC.

There are many counts of this clonotype. The CDR3 DNA is TGTGCCAGCCGCAAAGGAAGGACTAGGGTTCACGAGACCCAGTACTTC. This gives the protein CASRKGRTRVHETQYF. The rearrangement uses TRBV7-9 and TRBJ2-5; TRBD2 matches at 7 bases. The germline V gene has CDR1 SEHNR and CDR2 FQNEAQ (reference sequence). The CDR3 runs to 16 residues. Germline trimming cut 8 bases from V and 5 bases from J; bases unmatched to any gene: 17.

Remarks on this clonotype: The germline gene is not matched at one end of the junction; a read error may be the cause. V and J are TRBV2 and TRBJ2-1, with TRBD1 as a possible D gene (6 bases). Germline V gene lookup returns CDR1 SNHLY and CDR2 FYNNEI. The CDR3 contains 15 residues. This CDR3 is CASSEDRSSYNEQFF. The DNA for the CDR3 is TGTGCCAGCAGCGAAGACAGGAGCTCCTACAATGAGCAGTTCTTC.

This clonotype has at least ten counts. The chain is built from TRBV5-5 and TRBJ1-6; 10 nucleotides align to TRBD1. CDR1 is SGHKS and CDR2 is YYEKEE in the germline V gene (reference sequence). This CDR3 comprises 17 residues. The junction had 10 bases not matched to a gene; V was cut back by 3 bases and J by 7 bases. The CDR3 bases are TGTGCCAGCAGCTACGTCCCGGGACAGGGGACAAATTCACCCCTCCACTTT. Translated, it gives CASSYVPGQGTNSPLHF.

This clonotype has just a few counts. CDR3 loop: CASSLQSGNYGYTF. In nucleotides, the CDR3 is TGTGCCAGCAGTTTACAGTCAGGGAACTATGGCTACACCTTC. The V call is TRBV12-3 or TRBV12-4, the J call TRBJ1-2, with D perhaps TRBD1 (5 bases). The CDR3 is made up of 14 amino acids. V was pared by 2 bases and J by 2 bases, with 9 bases between.

The chain carries TRBV12-3 or TRBV12-4 and TRBJ1-2, with 9 positions matching TRBD1. With 5 bases clipped from V and 8 bases from J, the junction kept 15 bases outside the gene matches. This CDR3 is built from 16 residues. The CDR3 coding sequence is TGTGCCAGCAGTCCCATGGGACAGGGTATGTCTCGCGGCTACACCTTC. It translates to CASSPMGQGMSRGYTF.

This clonotype was observed many times. The chain recombines TRBV18 with TRBJ1-1; D might be TRBD1 (6 bases). Trimming left V 2 bases short and J 4 bases short, with 11 bases between. The CDR3 spans 14 residues. CDR1 is KGHSH and CDR2 is LQKENI in the germline V gene. CDR3 bases: TGTGCCAGCTCACCAGGACAGTCAGGCACTGAAGCTTTCTTT. Its translation is CASSPGQSGTEAFF. Full variable domain (remainder filled in from reference TRBV18 and TRBJ1-1): NAGVMQNPRHLVRRRGQEARLRCSPMKGHSHVYWYRQLPEEGLKFMVYLQKENIIDESGMPKERFSAEFPKEGPSILRIQQVVRGDSAAYFCASSPGQSGTEAFFGQGTRLTVV.

In this sample, this clonotype turned up many times. The J gene is TRBJ1-5, the V gene TRBV20-1; 7 nucleotides match TRBD1. CDR3 length equals 14 residues. From germline, CDR1 is DFQATT and CDR2 SNEGSKA (reference sequence). Losses at the gene ends were 2 bases for V and 7 bases for J; bases not matched to a gene: 8. CDR3 coding DNA: TGCAGTGCTAGAACTAGACAGGGTAGCCAGCCCCAGCATTTT. This encodes CSARTRQGSQPQHF.

The table lists this clonotype with many counts. The chain joins TRBV25-1 to TRBJ2-7; D is undetermined. This CDR3 comprises 14 residues. V was shortened by 5 bases and J by 0 bases, with 11 bases between the two germline ends. From germline, CDR1 is MGHDK and CDR2 SYGVNS. In nucleotides, the CDR3 is TGTGCCAGCAGTAGAGGAGAGAGCTCCTACGAGCAGTACTTC. It is translated as CASSRGESSYEQYF.

This clonotype was detected only a few times. The rearrangement links TRBV6-1 to TRBJ1-6; D ambiguous. V dropped 6 bases and J dropped 10 bases, with 10 bases sitting between them. In germline, CDR1 is MNHNS, CDR2 SASEGT. The CDR3 runs to 12 residues. The CDR3 is CASRPQLSPLHF. The CDR3 DNA is TGTGCCAGCAGACCACAGTTATCACCCCTCCACTTT.